This TCR beta chain stems from a study of shared clonotypes between healthy human individuals. Whole-study results and caveats: Relative to clonotypes present in all four donors, those not shared had lower generation probabilities.

Here immunoSEQ multiplex PCR was the method, and the copy in TCRdb shows in-frame clones only, minus some. The data hold roughly 1 million clones, with roughly 80% observed a single time. Worth noting for this clone: Its antigen remains unknown.

The CDR3 runs 15 residues. With 4 bases clipped from V and 3 bases from J, the junction kept 8 bases outside the gene matches. Germline V lookup: CDR1 SGHNT, CDR2 YENEEA. The chain combines TRBV11-3 with TRBJ1-1, with 7 positions matching TRBD1. The sample taken for sequencing was memory CD4+ T cells sorted from blood. Described subset: CD45RA-negative fraction. The sequence derives from a man aged 18 to 30 in good health. The CDR3 region is CASSSSQGDDTEAFF. CDR3 coding DNA: TGTGCCAGCAGCTCAAGCCAGGGGGATGACACTGAAGCTTTCTTT.